These T cell receptor beta chains were read from a single sample in a study of blood T cell repertoires in COVID-19. Produced via immunoSEQ multiplex PCR; TCRdb's table is partial and in-frame only. Altogether about 140,000 clones are present, 60% to 80% being singletons, with the ten largest covering over 2.5%. Sequenced sample: PBMCs or T cells enriched from blood (not recorded which). These receptors all come from a woman between 50 and 59 years old who had recovered from COVID-19. Both conserved end residues are part of each CDR3. Each record gives: clone size, J gene, V gene, D gene, CDR3 DNA, CDR3 protein. The D gene is left open where the match is weak. Clone size is stated in some rows and not others, as once, few, many or a class when expanded.

clone_size: .; j_call: TRBJ2-3; v_call: TRBV30; d_call: .; cdr3_nt: TGTGCCTGGAGTCCAGGGGCGGCTTTCACAGATACGCAGTATTTT; cdr3_aa: CAWSPGAAFTDTQYF
clone_size: .; j_call: TRBJ1-6; v_call: TRBV27; d_call: .; cdr3_nt: TGTGCCAGCAGTCGGCGGGAAAATTCACCCCTCCACTTT; cdr3_aa: CASSRRENSPLHF
clone_size: once; j_call: TRBJ1-4; v_call: TRBV18; d_call: .; cdr3_nt: TGTGCCAGCTCACCACAGGGGGTTGGAACTAATGAAAAACTGTTTTTT; cdr3_aa: CASSPQGVGTNEKLFF
clone_size: .; j_call: TRBJ2-5; v_call: TRBV7-9; d_call: .; cdr3_nt: TGTGCCAGCAGCTTAGTTGGGACACCAGAAAAGACCCAGTACTTC; cdr3_aa: CASSLVGTPEKTQYF
clone_size: .; j_call: TRBJ1-5; v_call: TRBV30; d_call: TRBD1; cdr3_nt: TGTGCCTGGGACCAGGGGGATAGCAATCAGCCCCAGCATTTT; cdr3_aa: CAWDQGDSNQPQHF
clone_size: .; j_call: TRBJ1-3; v_call: TRBV2; d_call: .; cdr3_nt: TGTGCCAGCAGTGATGGTGGAGGCCGGGGGTGGACCATATATTTT; cdr3_aa: CASSDGGGRGWTIYF
clone_size: few; j_call: TRBJ2-7; v_call: TRBV7-8; d_call: TRBD1; cdr3_nt: TGTGCCAGCAGCTTAGGTATCGCATGGACAGGGGACCACGAGCAGTACTTC; cdr3_aa: CASSLGIAWTGDHEQYF
clone_size: .; j_call: TRBJ1-2; v_call: TRBV7-2; d_call: .; cdr3_nt: TGTGCCAGCAGCTTAGCGGAGGGAGACTATGGCTACACCTTC; cdr3_aa: CASSLAEGDYGYTF
clone_size: .; j_call: TRBJ1-5; v_call: TRBV7-2; d_call: .; cdr3_nt: TGTGCCAGCAGCTTCGGGACATATCAGCCCCAGCATTTT; cdr3_aa: CASSFGTYQPQHF
clone_size: few; j_call: TRBJ1-1; v_call: TRBV30; d_call: TRBD1; cdr3_nt: TGTGCCTGTGGAGGACAGGGATGGACTGAAGCTTTCTTT; cdr3_aa: CACGGQGWTEAFF
clone_size: .; j_call: TRBJ1-2; v_call: TRBV18; d_call: TRBD1; cdr3_nt: TGTGCCAGCTCACCAAGGCTGGACAGGGGGTACGGCTACACCTTC; cdr3_aa: CASSPRLDRGYGYTF
clone_size: .; j_call: TRBJ2-7; v_call: TRBV2; d_call: TRBD1; cdr3_nt: TGTGCCAGCACCATGGGACAGGGGGTTCTCGAGCAGTACTTC; cdr3_aa: CASTMGQGVLEQYF
clone_size: .; j_call: TRBJ2-3; v_call: TRBV11-1; d_call: .; cdr3_nt: TGTGCCAGCAGCTTATCCAGGGGAACAGATACGCAGTATTTT; cdr3_aa: CASSLSRGTDTQYF
clone_size: .; j_call: TRBJ2-2; v_call: TRBV10-1; d_call: .; cdr3_nt: TGCGCCAGCAGTACAGCAACCGGGGAGCTGTTTTTT; cdr3_aa: CASSTATGELFF
clone_size: .; j_call: TRBJ2-5; v_call: TRBV3-1/TRBV3-2; d_call: TRBD2; cdr3_nt: TGTGCCAGCAGCCACATACTAGCGGGGGGACCCCCAGAGACCCAGTACTTC; cdr3_aa: CASSHILAGGPPETQYF
clone_size: .; j_call: TRBJ2-3; v_call: TRBV9; d_call: .; cdr3_nt: TGTGCCAGCAGCGTCAGTAGGGGAGGACAGGAGCTTCGTGATACGCAGTATTTT; cdr3_aa: CASSVSRGGQELRDTQYF
clone_size: .; j_call: TRBJ1-2; v_call: TRBV29-1; d_call: .; cdr3_nt: TGCAGCGTCCAAGACGGGGACAATGGCTACACCTTC; cdr3_aa: CSVQDGDNGYTF
clone_size: .; j_call: TRBJ2-1; v_call: TRBV18; d_call: .; cdr3_nt: TGTGCCAGCTCACCACGGGGGGATCGCTATTCGGGTGAGCAGTTCTTC; cdr3_aa: CASSPRGDRYSGEQFF
clone_size: few; j_call: TRBJ2-3; v_call: TRBV28; d_call: TRBD1; cdr3_nt: TGTGCCAGCAGTTCTACAGGGGTTGCAACAGATACGCAGTATTTT; cdr3_aa: CASSSTGVATDTQYF
clone_size: .; j_call: TRBJ2-3; v_call: TRBV27; d_call: TRBD1; cdr3_nt: TGTGCCAGCAGCGCCGGGACAGGTCCCAGCACAGATACGCAGTATTTT; cdr3_aa: CASSAGTGPSTDTQYF
clone_size: few; j_call: TRBJ2-3; v_call: TRBV19; d_call: .; cdr3_nt: TGTGCCAGTAGTATTCTAAGCGGCACAGATACGCAGTATTTT; cdr3_aa: CASSILSGTDTQYF
clone_size: once; j_call: TRBJ1-1; v_call: TRBV30; d_call: .; cdr3_nt: TGTGCCTGGATGCCAGACATGAACACTGAAGCTTTCTTT; cdr3_aa: CAWMPDMNTEAFF
clone_size: .; j_call: TRBJ1-5; v_call: TRBV5-6; d_call: TRBD1; cdr3_nt: TGTGCCAGCAGCACAACAGGGGGGGATAGCAATCAGCCCCAGCATTTT; cdr3_aa: CASSTTGGDSNQPQHF
clone_size: .; j_call: TRBJ2-4; v_call: TRBV6-1; d_call: .; cdr3_nt: TGTGCCAGCAGTGAAGTTCCGGTGACCAAAAACATTCAGTACTTC; cdr3_aa: CASSEVPVTKNIQYF
clone_size: .; j_call: TRBJ2-5; v_call: TRBV18; d_call: .; cdr3_nt: TGTGCCAGCTCAATTGGTGAGGCCCAGTACTTC; cdr3_aa: CASSIGEAQYF
clone_size: .; j_call: TRBJ1-1; v_call: TRBV7-3; d_call: TRBD1; cdr3_nt: TGTGCCAGCAGCTTAGATGGACAGGGCCAAGGGGAAGCTTTCTTT; cdr3_aa: CASSLDGQGQGEAFF
clone_size: .; j_call: TRBJ2-3; v_call: TRBV27; d_call: TRBD1; cdr3_nt: TGTGCCAGCAGTTTAATGGGACAGGGGTTGGGTACGCAGTATTTT; cdr3_aa: CASSLMGQGLGTQYF
clone_size: .; j_call: TRBJ2-7; v_call: TRBV10-3; d_call: TRBD1; cdr3_nt: TGTGCCATCGGGCCATCAGGGGGTGCAAACTCCTACGAGCAGTACTTC; cdr3_aa: CAIGPSGGANSYEQYF
clone_size: once; j_call: TRBJ2-2; v_call: TRBV6-5; d_call: TRBD1; cdr3_nt: TGTGCCAGCAGTTACTTCGGGACAGGGAACACCGGGGAGCTGTTTTTT; cdr3_aa: CASSYFGTGNTGELFF
clone_size: .; j_call: TRBJ1-4; v_call: TRBV18; d_call: .; cdr3_nt: TGTGCCAGCTCACCCAGTCACCTTAATGAAAAACTGTTTTTT; cdr3_aa: CASSPSHLNEKLFF
clone_size: .; j_call: TRBJ1-2; v_call: TRBV6-5; d_call: .; cdr3_nt: TGTGCCAGCTGGACTAGTCGGGGCCTCAACTATGGCTACACCTTC; cdr3_aa: CASWTSRGLNYGYTF
clone_size: .; j_call: TRBJ1-5; v_call: TRBV9; d_call: .; cdr3_nt: TGTGCCAGCAGCGAGGGGGGCAATCAGCCCCAGCATTTT; cdr3_aa: CASSEGGNQPQHF
clone_size: .; j_call: TRBJ1-5; v_call: TRBV9; d_call: .; cdr3_nt: TGTGCCAGCAGCGCCTCGGGGGGCAGTCAGCCCCAGCATTTT; cdr3_aa: CASSASGGSQPQHF
clone_size: .; j_call: TRBJ2-1; v_call: TRBV10-2; d_call: .; cdr3_nt: TGCGCCAGCAGTGAGGTGAAGGGGAATGAGCAGTTCTTC; cdr3_aa: CASSEVKGNEQFF
clone_size: .; j_call: TRBJ2-2; v_call: TRBV27; d_call: .; cdr3_nt: TGTGCCAGCAGTTTAACAGGACACAACACCGGGGAGCTGTTTTTT; cdr3_aa: CASSLTGHNTGELFF
clone_size: .; j_call: TRBJ1-2; v_call: TRBV2; d_call: .; cdr3_nt: TGTGCCAGCAGTGATGAGATTAACTATGGCTACACCTTC; cdr3_aa: CASSDEINYGYTF
clone_size: .; j_call: TRBJ2-3; v_call: TRBV7-2; d_call: TRBD2; cdr3_nt: TGTGCCAGCAGCACAGGACTAGCGGGAACAGATACGCAGTATTTT; cdr3_aa: CASSTGLAGTDTQYF
clone_size: .; j_call: TRBJ2-2; v_call: TRBV9; d_call: .; cdr3_nt: TGTGCCAGCAGCCCCCCCCGGGGCACCGGGGAGCTGTTTTTT; cdr3_aa: CASSPPRGTGELFF
clone_size: many; j_call: TRBJ2-7; v_call: TRBV10-1; d_call: .; cdr3_nt: TGCGCCAGCAGCAAAGGGGATACCTACGAGCAGTACTTC; cdr3_aa: CASSKGDTYEQYF
clone_size: once; j_call: TRBJ2-3; v_call: TRBV5-4; d_call: .; cdr3_nt: TGTGCCAGCAGCTTGGAAGGGGTGTACACAGATACGCAGTATTTT; cdr3_aa: CASSLEGVYTDTQYF
clone_size: .; j_call: TRBJ1-5; v_call: TRBV6-4; d_call: .; cdr3_nt: TGTGCCAGCAGTCGGGAGCTTAGCAATCAGCCCCAGCATTTT; cdr3_aa: CASSRELSNQPQHF